This T cell receptor beta chain was recovered during a study of blood T cell repertoires in COVID-19. Only in-frame clones appear in the TCRdb table, and some are missing; sequencing was by immunoSEQ multiplex PCR. The repertoire includes under 170,000 clones, more than 80% of them detected once, and roughly 2.3% sits in the top ten. V was shortened by 6 bases and J by 10 bases, with 18 bases between the two germline ends. The CDR3 sequence is 14 residues long. CDR1 and CDR2 (germline): SNHLY, FYNNEI. This sequence originates from a man in his 70s with acute or convalescent COVID-19. The chain combines TRBV2 with TRBJ1-4, with D tentatively TRBD1 (5 bases). Source material: peripheral blood. The CDR3, as DNA: TGTGCCAGCAGGGGGGAGGGCATCGAAGGAAAACTGTTTTTT. Protein product: CASRGEGIEGKLFF.